This TCR beta chain was observed in a study of CD8 T cells in ankylosing spondylitis. Study-level results: There was a TCR beta motif, made of several highly homologous variants, that appeared characteristic of ankylosing spondylitis blood. Matched ankylosing spondylitis synovial fluid reportedly showed significant enrichment of disease-linked clones.

This clonotype showed up just a few times. No antigen is known for it. The CDR3 has 14 amino acids. Trimming took off 8 bases at V and 0 bases at J, with 8 bases between the two ends. The germline V gene encodes CDR1 SEHNR and CDR2 FQNEAQ (reference sequence). TCRdb used MiXCR to reprocess the 5' RACE reads, holding one entry per CDR3 protein. The repertoire includes roughly 68,000 distinct CDR3 sequences, 6% to 8% of them detected once, and 5% sits in the top ten. Sequenced sample: synovial fluid, either unsorted or a sorted T cell fraction (not recorded which). The chain joins TRBV7-9 to TRBJ2-6; perhaps TRBD1 as D (5 bases). This sequence originates from a male donor with ankylosing spondylitis. CDR3 in DNA: TGTGCCAGCGGCAGGGACTCTGGGGCCAACGTCCTGACTTTC. Its translation is CASGRDSGANVLTF. The full variable domain, in which reference TRBV7-9 and TRBJ2-6 provide the parts outside the CDR3, is DTGVSQNPRHKITKRGQNVTFRCDPISEHNRLYWYRQTLGQGPEFLTYFQNEAQLEKSRLLSDRFSAERPKGSFSTLEIQRTEQGDSAMYLCASGRDSGANVLTFGAGSRLTVL.